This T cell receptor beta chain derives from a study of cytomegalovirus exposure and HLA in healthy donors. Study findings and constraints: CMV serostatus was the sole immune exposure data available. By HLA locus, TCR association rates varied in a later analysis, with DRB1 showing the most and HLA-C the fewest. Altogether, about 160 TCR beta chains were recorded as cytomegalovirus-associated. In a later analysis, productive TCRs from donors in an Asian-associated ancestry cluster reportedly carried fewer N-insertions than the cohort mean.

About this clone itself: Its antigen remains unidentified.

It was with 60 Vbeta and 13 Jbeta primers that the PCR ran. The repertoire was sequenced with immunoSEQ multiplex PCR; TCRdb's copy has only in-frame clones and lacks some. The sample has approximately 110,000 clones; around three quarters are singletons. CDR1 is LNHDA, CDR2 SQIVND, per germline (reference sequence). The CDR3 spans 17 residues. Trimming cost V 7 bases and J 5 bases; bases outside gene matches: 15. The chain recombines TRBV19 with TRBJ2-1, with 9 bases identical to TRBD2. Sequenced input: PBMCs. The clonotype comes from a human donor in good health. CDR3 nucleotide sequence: TGTGCCAGTACCCTCAACCTCTGGCGGGAGGGCCACAATGAGCAGTTCTTC. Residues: CASTLNLWREGHNEQFF.